This T cell receptor beta chain is drawn from a study of CD8 T cells in Susac syndrome. An amount of RNA that ranged from about 0.45 to 1 ug was reverse transcribed with random hexamers. MiXCR was run by TCRdb on the immunoSEQ multiplex PCR reads, yielding one entry per CDR3 protein. The sample lists about 300,000 distinct CDR3 sequences; around 89% were seen once. The CDR3 has 14 residues. The V gene lost 6 bases and the J gene lost 4 bases, with 13 bases spanning the gap. The germline gives CDR1 LGHNT, CDR2 FRNRAP. The multiple sclerosis controls consisted of treatment-naive patients with relapsing-remitting disease, either stable or active.

The sequencing input was CD8+ T cells from PBMCs. This chain uses TRBV12-5 with TRBJ2-1, with TRBD1 as a possible D gene (6 bases). The source is a human donor with multiple sclerosis. This CDR3 reads CASGTGTLYNEQFF. In DNA, the CDR3 is TGTGCTAGTGGAACCGGGACACTTTACAATGAGCAGTTCTTC.